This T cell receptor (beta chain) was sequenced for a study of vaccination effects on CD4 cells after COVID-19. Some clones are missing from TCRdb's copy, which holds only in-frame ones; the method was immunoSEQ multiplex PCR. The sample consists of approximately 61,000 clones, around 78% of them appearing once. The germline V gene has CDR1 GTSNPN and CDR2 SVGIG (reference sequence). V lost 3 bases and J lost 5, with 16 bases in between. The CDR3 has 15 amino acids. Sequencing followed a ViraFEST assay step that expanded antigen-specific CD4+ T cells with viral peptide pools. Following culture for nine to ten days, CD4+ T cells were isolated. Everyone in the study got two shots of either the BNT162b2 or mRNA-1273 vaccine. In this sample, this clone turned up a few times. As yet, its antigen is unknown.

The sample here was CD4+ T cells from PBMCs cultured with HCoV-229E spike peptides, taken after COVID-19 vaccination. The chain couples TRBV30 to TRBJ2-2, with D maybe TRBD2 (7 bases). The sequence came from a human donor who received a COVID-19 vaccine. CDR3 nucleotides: TGTGCCTGGAGCAGTGGGGGGGCCTTTACCGGGGAGCTGTTTTTT. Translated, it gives CAWSSGGAFTGELFF.